This T cell receptor (beta chain) was captured in a study of beta chain features in type 1 diabetes (dated 2018 in TCRdb). Regarding the research as a whole: Patients and healthy donors did not differ in mean age, gender distribution, total cell number or subset yield. A total of approximately 99,000,000 sorted cells were examined across all samples, and RNA yield correlated strongly with the number of cells per subset. In the study, TCRB repertoires of sorted circulating CD4+ T cell subsets from recently diagnosed type 1 diabetes patients were compared with those of matched healthy donors. Whereas all 28 donors provided naive and central memory subsets, regulatory and stem cell-like memory subsets were isolated from just 8 patients and about eight healthy donors. Beyond this particular receptor, the publication reports: Because small numbers of individuals were included in the HLA sub-analyses, any influence of HLA type on TCRB rearrangement was left unresolved. Because cDNA was sequenced instead of genomic DNA, highly expressing activated cells could be over-represented, though the groups showed no difference in activation or CD3 levels. Shorter templates might be favored by PCR, yet because patient and control samples were amplified and corrected together, any such skew would affect both groups equally. At VDJ recombination sites, patients with type 1 diabetes made fewer insertions and deleted more nucleotides, a pattern implying thymic rearrangement abnormalities. Naive, central memory and regulatory TCRB repertoires appeared to be more alike among patients than among healthy donors. Type 1 diabetes patients showed a moderate but significant shortening of TCRB CDR3 length in all four CD4+ subsets.

The CDR3 measures 15 amino acids from cysteine to phenylalanine. The read is trimmed to its CDR3 DNA, 45 bases read in frame from base 1. In the germline V gene, CDR1 corresponds to SGHRS and CDR2 to YFSETQ. Here V drops 6 bases and J drops 1 base, and the junction holds 5 bases not matched to any gene. Comments on this clone: Its antigen target is currently unknown. No base qualities exist here, and no much larger clone lies one base off it.

All of the isolated RNA was reverse transcribed with the High Capacity cDNA Reverse Transcription Kit, so expressed TCRB transcripts were sequenced. Naive, central memory and regulatory T cell samples underwent deep immunoSEQ sequencing, averaging approximately 3.3 million total reads per sample. Sorted cells were lysed in RLT buffer, and RNA was extracted using DNase-treated RNeasy Micro or Mini kits according to cell number. Each cell subset was processed on its own to prevent cross-contamination, while patient and healthy donor samples were processed together. Using the immunoSEQ multiplex PCR, TCRB sequences were amplified from cDNA into 87-bp fragments spanning the CDR3 region. The amplicons were sequenced using the Illumina HiSeq platform. The authors' analysis ran thus. Synthetic template baselines were used to correct PCR bias computationally, reads within Hamming distance 2 were collapsed together, and singletons that could not be merged were discarded. Reads were aligned to IMGT to assign V, D and J genes, CDR3 length, and insertions or deletions at six rearrangement sites. Clonotype counts were normalized to sorted cell number within each subset before computing true diversity and Gini coefficients with the tcR R package. The overlap coefficient, calculated on TCRB nucleotide sequences, was used to measure repertoire sharing. As a proxy for the pre-selection repertoire, out-of-frame TCRB sequences from naive cells were analyzed. As stored in TCRdb, this immuneACCESS dataset retains in-frame rearrangements with V and J assigned. A fraction of the clones does not appear; measured against another copy, unresolved V genes explain less than half of the discrepancy, and the remainder lacks a known reason. V and J calls and clone size are as listed in that table; D and trimming were resolved from the DNA. A total of about 470,000 clones appear in this sample, roughly 30% of them only once. The ten largest make up around 0.065% of the sample.

Each donor gave one peripheral blood draw, around 0.12 L on average, collected into heparinised tubes. Using a panel that included CD45RO, CCR7, CD25, CD127, CD95 and CD27, naive, central memory, regulatory and stem cell-like memory CD4+ T cells were sorted on a BD FACSAria II. All sorted populations exceeded 95% purity. Right away, PBMCs were isolated by Lymphoprep density gradient centrifugation and were stained directly, with no culture step. So that batch effects would be minimized, each experiment stained and sorted samples in pairs, pairing one healthy donor with one patient. Material for sequencing was naive CD4+ T cells from blood. Per the publication, the cell subset or site label means: true naive CD4+ T cells. The receptor was isolated from a man younger than 30 in good health. The chain employs TRBV5-1 and TRBJ2-1; 9 central bases correspond to TRBD1. The DNA sequence follows: TGCGCCAGCAACAAGGGACAGGGTTCCTACAATGAGCAGTTCTTC. This encodes CASNKGQGSYNEQFF. When the CDR3 is completed using the reference TRBV5-1 and TRBJ2-1 genes on either side, the full variable domain is KAGVTQTPRYLIKTRGQQVTLSCSPISGHRSVSWYQQTPGQGLQFLFEYFSETQRNKGNFPGRFSGRQFSNSRSEMNVSTLELGDSALYLCASNKGQGSYNEQFFGPGTRLTVL.